The present entry profiles one TCR beta chain with its context. The sample holds other DNA sequences that translate to the same CDR3. Patients at the Seattle site were enrolled during active infection and followed longitudinally. This sample is drawn from a study of blood T cell repertoires in COVID-19. Study in general: Samples of COVID-19 (acute and convalescent) were obtained from the United States, Italy and Spain. Nucleic acid was either cDNA or gDNA, and it came from T cells, B-cell-depleted T cells, or PBMCs.

In the original processing: Estimation of nucleated cell counts relied on the amplification of reference gene primers. TCRdb keeps only in-frame clones here, not all; method: immunoSEQ multiplex PCR. Clone size and V and J calls were adopted from that table, with D and trimming inferred from the DNA. The top ten hold approximately 4.8% of the sample, which has under 75,000 clones, approximately 72% seen once. This CDR3 is built from 13 residues. Trimming removed 2 bases from V and 2 bases from J, with 7 bases in between. The germline V gene has CDR1 SGDLS and CDR2 YYNGEE. Sequenced sample: peripheral blood. V gene TRBV9 combines with J gene TRBJ1-1; D gene unclear. The clonotype comes from a woman in her 70s with COVID-19, enrolled during active disease. CDR3 in amino acids: CASSVSPNTEAFF. The DNA of the CDR3 is TGTGCCAGCAGCGTTTCTCCCAACACTGAAGCTTTCTTT.